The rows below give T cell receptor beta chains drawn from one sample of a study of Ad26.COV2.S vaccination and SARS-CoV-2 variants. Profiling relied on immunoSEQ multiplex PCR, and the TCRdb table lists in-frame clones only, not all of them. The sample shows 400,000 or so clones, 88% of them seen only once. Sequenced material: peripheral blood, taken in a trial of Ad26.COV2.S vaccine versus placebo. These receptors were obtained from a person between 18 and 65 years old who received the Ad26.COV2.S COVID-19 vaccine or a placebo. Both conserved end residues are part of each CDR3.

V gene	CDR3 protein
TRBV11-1	CASSFGQSTDTQYF
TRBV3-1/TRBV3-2	CASSPATYTDTQYF
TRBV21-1	CASTTGAGKSGEQYF
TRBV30	CAWKLTEGQPNSPLHF
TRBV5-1	CASSPTGTGKPDTQYF
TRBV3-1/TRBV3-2	CASSQDLGSGEAFF
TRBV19	CASSIDSAHRRELFF
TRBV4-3	CASSQELQETQYF
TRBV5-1	CASSKEGSNQPQHF
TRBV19	CASTNGGDFSYNEQFF
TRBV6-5	CASSSGLQETQYF
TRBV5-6	CATTRGNGYTF
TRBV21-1	CASSKEHTRLTFLPRGGMDEQFF
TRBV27	CASSLSGGVFEQYF
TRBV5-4	CASSRVSGNEQFF